The clone carrying this T cell receptor beta chain is classed as medium-sized. Trimming stripped 5 bases from V and 0 bases from J, with 8 bases between. The CDR3 runs 14 residues. Germline assignment: CDR1 MNHNY and CDR2 SVGAGI (reference sequence). After constant-region reverse-primer amplification, full-length variable regions underwent semi-nested PCR with Nested Universal Primer A. TCRdb reprocessed the 5' RACE reads via MiXCR and lists one record per CDR3 protein. The table lists roughly 13,000 distinct CDR3 sequences, around 22% of them singletons. CD25-based Treg depletion was applied to purified naive CD4+ T cells.

The receptor was derived from a female donor with breast cancer. Source material: naive CD4+ T cells sorted from blood. Regarding subset: naive CD4+ T cells, CD4+CD45RA+CD25-. This chain connects TRBV6-6 to TRBJ1-3; D not certain. The CDR3 protein is CASSPDGSGNTIYF. CDR3 nucleotides: TGTGCCAGCAGTCCCGATGGCTCTGGAAACACCATATATTTT.